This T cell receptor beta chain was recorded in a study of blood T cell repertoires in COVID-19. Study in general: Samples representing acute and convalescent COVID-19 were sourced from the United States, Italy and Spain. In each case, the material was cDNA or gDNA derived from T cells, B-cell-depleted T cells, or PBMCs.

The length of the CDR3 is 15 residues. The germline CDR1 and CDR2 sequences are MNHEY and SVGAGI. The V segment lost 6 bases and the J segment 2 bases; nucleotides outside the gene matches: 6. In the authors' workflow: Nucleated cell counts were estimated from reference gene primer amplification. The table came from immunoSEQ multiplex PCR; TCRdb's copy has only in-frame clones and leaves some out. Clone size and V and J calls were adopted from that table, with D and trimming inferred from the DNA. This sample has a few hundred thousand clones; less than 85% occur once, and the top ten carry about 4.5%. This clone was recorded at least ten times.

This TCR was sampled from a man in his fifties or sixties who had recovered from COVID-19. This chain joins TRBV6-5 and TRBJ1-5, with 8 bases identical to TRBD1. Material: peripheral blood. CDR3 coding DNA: TGTGCCAGCAGGGACAGGGCCCTGGGCAATCAGCCCCAGCATTTT. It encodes CASRDRALGNQPQHF.